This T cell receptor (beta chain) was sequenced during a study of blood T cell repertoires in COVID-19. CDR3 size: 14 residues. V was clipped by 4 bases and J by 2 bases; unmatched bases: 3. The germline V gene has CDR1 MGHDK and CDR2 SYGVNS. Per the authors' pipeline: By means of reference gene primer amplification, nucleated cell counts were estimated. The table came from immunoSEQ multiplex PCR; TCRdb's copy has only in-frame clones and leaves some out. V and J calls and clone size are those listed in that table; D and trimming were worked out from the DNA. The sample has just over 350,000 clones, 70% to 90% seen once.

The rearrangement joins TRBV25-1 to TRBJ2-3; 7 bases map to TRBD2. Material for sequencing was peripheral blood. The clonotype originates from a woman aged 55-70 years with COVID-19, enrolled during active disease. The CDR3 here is CASSGWDYTDTQYF. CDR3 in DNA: TGTGCCAGCAGTGGTTGGGACTACACAGATACGCAGTATTTT.